The 15 T cell receptor beta chains presented below share a single source sample, sequenced in a study of OX40 agonist ivuxolimab in advanced cancers. Only in-frame clones appear in the TCRdb table, and some are missing; sequencing was by immunoSEQ multiplex PCR. The sample shows around 62,000 clones, 65% to 90% of them seen only once. This specimen was CD4+ or CD8+ T cells sorted from blood, taken in a trial of the OX40 agonist ivuxolimab. These receptors originate from an adult with an advanced solid tumor such as melanoma, head and neck, liver or kidney cancer.

The chain uses TRBV28 and TRBJ2-1, with D unclear. Germline V gene data show CDR1 as MDHEN and CDR2 as SYDVKM. The CDR3 length is 11 residues. V lost 7 bases, J lost 3 bases, and 4 bases lay in between. CDR3 nucleotide sequence: TGTGCCAGCACAATCTACAATGAGCAGTTCTTC. Translation: CASTIYNEQFF.

CDR3 nucleotide sequence: TGTGCCAGCAGCTTAGGCGCGGGGCAGGGTATAAACGAGCAGTACTTC. This sequence encodes CASSLGAGQGINEQYF. V usage is TRBV11-2 and J usage is TRBJ2-7; tentatively, D is TRBD2 (6 bases). The CDR3 length is 16 residues. CDR1 is SGHAT, CDR2 FQNNGV, per germline. The V end was cut by 1 base, the J end by 5 bases, with 18 bases between.

Only a few counts were recorded for this clone. The rearrangement joins TRBV5-4 to TRBJ2-1; TRBD2 matches at 10 bases. Germline lookup yields CDR1 SGHNT and CDR2 YYREEE (reference sequence). The CDR3 has 15 residues. Losses at the gene ends were 3 bases for V and 8 bases for J; bases not matched to a gene: 8. The CDR3 loop reads CASSSRSGGAYEQFF. CDR3 nucleotide sequence: TGTGCCAGCAGCTCGAGAAGCGGGGGGGCCTATGAGCAGTTCTTC.

The chain couples TRBV2 to TRBJ2-1, with 9 positions matching TRBD2. The CDR3 extends over 16 amino acids. The germline V gene encodes CDR1 SNHLY and CDR2 FYNNEI. J lost 15 bases, V lost 1 base, and 16 bases had no gene match. CDR3 sequence: CASSEGRRAGGMVMFF. DNA for the CDR3: TGTGCCAGCAGTGAAGGACGTAGGGCGGGGGGGATGGTAATGTTCTTC.

CDR3 bases: TGTGCCAGCAGCTTGGGGCCGAGAGGAGGGGGCGGCAACTATGGCTACACCTTC. As protein: CASSLGPRGGGGNYGYTF. J is TRBJ1-2 and V is TRBV5-4; 7 positions match TRBD1. This CDR3 spans 18 amino acids. The junction had 13 bases not matched to a gene; V was cut back by 0 bases and J by 2 bases. CDR1 is SGHNT and CDR2 is YYREEE in the germline V gene (reference sequence).

The chain uses TRBV27 and TRBJ1-1, with D possibly matching TRBD1 (6 bases). The CDR3 is 14 residues long. V was trimmed by 5 bases and J by 5 bases, leaving 15 bases between them. Per germline, CDR1 MNHEY and CDR2 SMNVEV (reference sequence). In nucleotides, the CDR3 is TGTGCCAGCAGTCCGTGGGGGGGGCAAACTGAAGCTTTCTTT. Encoded protein: CASSPWGGQTEAFF.

The rearrangement joins TRBV19 to TRBJ2-2; D not certain. This CDR3 has 15 amino acids. The V gene lost 3 bases and the J gene lost 5 bases, with 13 bases spanning the gap. Germline V gene sequence: CDR1 LNHDA, CDR2 SQIVND (reference sequence). The CDR3 reads CASSIPGSVTGELFF. The CDR3 nucleotides are TGTGCCAGTAGTATCCCAGGCTCAGTAACCGGGGAGCTGTTTTTT.

The gene calls are TRBV6-6 and TRBJ2-2; D gene uncertain. CDR1 is MNHNY and CDR2 is SVGAGI in the germline V gene (reference sequence). Trimming removed 0 bases from V and 4 bases from J, with 6 bases in between. This CDR3 spans 14 amino acids. The CDR3 spells CASSYSVVTGELFF. The CDR3 bases are TGTGCCAGCAGTTACTCAGTAGTCACCGGGGAGCTGTTTTTT.

This chain joins TRBV5-1 and TRBJ2-2, with D perhaps TRBD2 (7 bases). The CDR3 covers 16 residues. V lost 0 bases, J lost 3 bases, and 12 bases lay in between. CDR1 is SGHRS and CDR2 is YFSETQ in the germline V gene. CDR3 sequence reads: CASSLGRGRYTGELFF. The DNA of the CDR3 is TGCGCCAGCAGCTTGGGGCGGGGGCGTTACACCGGGGAGCTGTTTTTT.

The rearrangement uses TRBV7-3 and TRBJ2-5, with D maybe TRBD1 (5 bases). Trimming took off 4 bases at V and 1 base at J, with 7 bases between the two ends. The germline V gene has CDR1 SGHTA and CDR2 FQGTGA. CDR3 length: 13 residues. CDR3 residues: CASSSTVQETQYF. The DNA of the CDR3 is TGTGCCAGCAGCTCGACAGTCCAAGAGACCCAGTACTTC.

The chain combines TRBV29-1 with TRBJ1-4; a weak D match, TRBD1 (5 bases). Germline assignment: CDR1 SQVTM and CDR2 ANQGSEA. This CDR3 has 15 residues. V lost 5 bases and J lost 4, with 17 bases in between. The CDR3, as DNA: TGCAGCGTTTCTCGTACCAGGGCATATAATGAAAAACTGTTTTTT. Its translation is CSVSRTRAYNEKLFF.

The chain links TRBV6-5 to TRBJ1-1; no definite D call. V lost 5 bases and J lost 1, with 8 bases in between. The length of the CDR3 is 13 residues. The germline gives CDR1 MNHEY, CDR2 SVGAGI. In nucleotides, the CDR3 is TGTGCCAGCAGTGACAACAAGAACACTGAAGCTTTCTTT. It translates to CASSDNKNTEAFF.

This chain joins TRBV2 and TRBJ1-2, with D tentatively TRBD1 (6 bases). This CDR3 has 14 amino acids. Germline V gene data show CDR1 as SNHLY and CDR2 as FYNNEI. The germline V and J ends were trimmed by 4 bases and 5 bases, with 14 bases remaining between them. CDR3 in DNA: TGTGCCAGCAGTGGACAGGCCTCTGCTTATGGCTACACCTTC. Amino acids: CASSGQASAYGYTF.

CDR3 in DNA: TGTGCCAGTAGTTCATCACAGAGCTCCTACAATGAGCAGTTCTTC. Its translation is CASSSSQSSYNEQFF. The rearrangement joins TRBV19 to TRBJ2-1, with D unclear. Germline assignment: CDR1 LNHDA and CDR2 SQIVND (reference sequence). CDR3 length: 15 residues. Trimming pared 5 bases from V and 0 bases from J, leaving 11 bases between.

V gene TRBV10-1 combines with J gene TRBJ2-7; 10 bases line up with TRBD1. The J segment lost 4 bases and the V segment lost 10 bases, leaving 16 bases of the junction unmatched. Germline CDR1 and CDR2: WNHNN and SYGVQD (reference sequence). The CDR3 extends over 16 amino acids. CDR3 coding DNA: TGCGCCACCTCTAAAACAGACAGGGGGCGCAGGTACGAGCAGTACTTC. Amino acid sequence: CATSKTDRGRRYEQYF.